The rows below give T cell receptor beta chains drawn from one sample of a study of T cell responses to AZD1222 COVID-19 vaccine. Generated by immunoSEQ multiplex PCR, the TCRdb table keeps only in-frame clones and is missing some. The sample includes roughly 110,000 clones, 90% to 95% seen only once; the top ten take less than 7.5%. Sequenced here: peripheral blood, sampled 28 days after the second AZD1222 dose. These receptors were taken from an adult who received the AZD1222 COVID-19 vaccine. Both conserved end residues are part of each CDR3. Fields, in order: clone size, D gene, J gene, V gene, CDR3 protein, CDR3 DNA. The D gene is left open where the match is weak. Clone size appears in some rows only: once, few, many, or a class for an expanded clone.

NA	NA	TRBJ2-5	TRBV5-1	CASSLGLQETQYF	TGCGCCAGCAGCTTGGGGCTACAAGAGACCCAGTACTTC
NA	NA	TRBJ2-7	TRBV2	CASAGGPYEQYF	TGTGCCAGCGCTGGGGGACCCTACGAGCAGTACTTC
NA	NA	TRBJ1-2	TRBV4-1	CASSQGRFNYGYTF	TGCGCCAGCAGCCAAGGTCGATTTAACTATGGCTACACCTTC
once	NA	TRBJ2-3	TRBV9	CASSGNKITSTDTQYF	TGTGCCAGCAGCGGCAACAAGATAACTAGCACAGATACGCAGTATTTT
NA	NA	TRBJ2-3	TRBV18	CASSPQGGSTDTQYF	TGTGCCAGCTCACCACAGGGGGGGAGCACAGATACGCAGTATTTT
NA	NA	TRBJ1-2	TRBV6-6	CASSPRRGQPGVYGYTF	TGTGCCAGCAGTCCCCGAAGAGGGCAGCCAGGGGTTTATGGCTACACCTTC
few	NA	TRBJ2-1	TRBV10-1	CTHRGGSYNEQFF	TGCACCCACAGGGGGGGTTCCTACAATGAGCAGTTCTTC
NA	TRBD1	TRBJ2-7	TRBV5-1	CASSRTGSAYEQYF	TGCGCCAGCAGCAGGACAGGATCCGCCTACGAGCAGTACTTC
NA	TRBD2	TRBJ2-7	TRBV25-1	CASSGTGTSIREQYF	TGTGCCAGCAGTGGAACCGGGACTAGTATACGCGAGCAGTACTTC
NA	NA	TRBJ1-2	TRBV28	CASSPRYAIHGYTF	TGTGCCAGCAGCCCCAGGTACGCAATCCATGGCTACACCTTC
NA	NA	TRBJ2-1	TRBV4-2	CASSHNGFEGLQQFF	TGTGCCAGCAGCCATAACGGGTTCGAGGGACTCCAGCAGTTCTTC
NA	NA	TRBJ2-7	TRBV24-1	CATSDPSRGAYEQYF	TGTGCCACCAGTGATCCCTCCAGGGGGGCCTACGAGCAGTACTTC
NA	TRBD2	TRBJ2-1	TRBV20-1	CSASSPAGAGEQFF	TGCAGTGCTAGTAGCCCAGCGGGAGCCGGTGAGCAGTTCTTC
NA	NA	TRBJ2-1	TRBV4-1	CASSLEGFTYNEQFF	TGCGCCAGCAGCCTAGAAGGGTTCACCTACAATGAGCAGTTCTTC
NA	NA	TRBJ2-7	TRBV24-1	CATSARAPPYEQYF	TGTGCCACCAGTGCGAGGGCCCCTCCCTACGAGCAGTACTTC
NA	TRBD1	TRBJ1-2	TRBV13	CASSSGDRGKQDGYTF	TGTGCCAGCAGCTCAGGGGACAGGGGCAAACAGGATGGCTACACCTTC
NA	TRBD2	TRBJ2-1	TRBV15	CATSRDYSAGDEQFF	TGTGCCACCAGCAGAGATTATTCAGCGGGAGATGAGCAGTTCTTC
NA	NA	TRBJ2-3	TRBV6-6	CASSFSGPRGDTQYF	TGTGCCAGCAGTTTCTCGGGCCCCCGAGGAGATACGCAGTATTTT
once	TRBD1	TRBJ2-3	TRBV11-3	CASSPRDRGWGTDTQYF	TGTGCCAGCAGCCCTCGGGACAGGGGCTGGGGCACAGATACGCAGTATTTT
NA	NA	TRBJ2-1	TRBV6-5	CASSSGTVIYNEQFF	TGTGCCAGCAGTTCCGGGACTGTAATCTACAATGAGCAGTTCTTC
NA	NA	TRBJ1-1	TRBV5-1	CASSKTGRNAEAFF	TGCGCCAGCAGCAAAACAGGGCGGAACGCTGAAGCTTTCTTT
NA	NA	TRBJ1-1	TRBV12-3/TRBV12-4	CASRTAMNTEAFF	TGTGCCAGCAGGACAGCTATGAACACTGAAGCTTTCTTT
NA	NA	TRBJ1-5	TRBV12-1	CASSFGRGSNQPQHF	NA
NA	TRBD1	TRBJ1-2	TRBV7-9	CASRAGQDYGYTF	TGTGCCAGCAGGGCGGGACAGGACTATGGCTACACCTTC
NA	TRBD2	TRBJ2-1	TRBV6-2/TRBV6-3	CASRPSGGYNEQFF	TGTGCCAGCAGGCCTAGCGGGGGTTACAATGAGCAGTTCTTC
NA	TRBD2	TRBJ2-3	TRBV6-2/TRBV6-3	CASSPAGGRRTDTQYF	TGTGCCAGCAGTCCCGCCGGGGGGAGGCGAACAGATACGCAGTATTTT
NA	NA	TRBJ1-2	TRBV28	CASSFLYGYTF	TGTGCCAGCAGTTTCCTATATGGCTACACCTTC
NA	NA	TRBJ1-1	TRBV27	CASSLQGLNTEAFF	TGTGCCAGCAGTTTACAGGGTTTGAACACTGAAGCTTTCTTT
NA	NA	TRBJ1-5	TRBV4-1	CASSREGGSNQPQHF	TGCGCCAGCAGCCGCGAGGGGGGTAGCAATCAGCCCCAGCATTTT
NA	NA	TRBJ1-5	TRBV11-2	CASSTAAGQPQHF	TGTGCCAGCAGCACGGCCGCAGGTCAGCCCCAGCATTTT
once	NA	TRBJ2-5	TRBV29-1	CSVEVPGRETQYF	TGCAGCGTTGAGGTACCAGGGCGCGAGACCCAGTACTTC
NA	NA	TRBJ2-1	TRBV15	CATSRVRDQPRNEQFF	TGTGCCACCAGCAGAGTCAGGGACCAGCCCAGGAATGAGCAGTTCTTC
NA	NA	TRBJ2-1	TRBV30	CALGDGNYNEQFF	TGTGCTCTTGGGGACGGGAATTACAATGAGCAGTTCTTC
NA	TRBD1	TRBJ1-4	TRBV5-4	CASSSAAPGGLGKLFF	TGTGCCAGCAGCTCCGCGGCTCCAGGGGGTTTAGGAAAACTGTTTTTT
NA	NA	TRBJ2-3	TRBV19	CASSPMGAYTDTQYF	TGTGCCAGTAGCCCGATGGGAGCTTACACAGATACGCAGTATTTT
NA	NA	TRBJ2-7	TRBV19	CASSETVSYEQYF	TGTGCCAGTTCGGAGACAGTCTCCTACGAGCAGTACTTC
NA	TRBD2	TRBJ2-3	TRBV11-2	CASSPSGRGGADTQYF	TGTGCCAGCAGCCCATCGGGGCGCGGGGGTGCAGATACGCAGTATTTT
NA	NA	TRBJ1-2	TRBV5-1	CASSFDSPHYGYTF	TGCGCCAGCAGCTTCGACAGCCCCCACTATGGCTACACCTTC
NA	TRBD1	TRBJ1-6	TRBV11-3	CASSPDPGQVSPLHF	TGTGCCAGCAGCCCCGACCCGGGACAGGTTTCACCCCTCCACTTT
once	NA	TRBJ1-1	TRBV6-6	CASSWGDSTEAFF	TGTGCCAGCAGTTGGGGCGATAGCACTGAAGCTTTCTTT
NA	TRBD1	TRBJ1-5	TRBV6-2/TRBV6-3	CASSGDRDNQPQHF	TGTGCCAGCAGTGGGGACAGGGACAATCAGCCCCAGCATTTT
NA	TRBD1	TRBJ2-7	TRBV19	CASSVGQGTSYEQYF	TGTGCCAGTAGCGTTGGACAGGGGACATCCTACGAGCAGTACTTC
NA	TRBD1	TRBJ1-4	TRBV2	CAIWGTGGEKLFF	TGTGCCATTTGGGGGACAGGAGGGGAAAAACTGTTTTTT
NA	NA	TRBJ2-7	TRBV11-3	CASSSGVAYEQYF	TGTGCCAGCAGCTCGGGGGTGGCCTACGAGCAGTACTTC
NA	TRBD2	TRBJ2-3	TRBV10-2	CASSESRGGTDTQYF	TGCGCCAGCAGTGAGAGCCGGGGGGGCACAGATACGCAGTATTTT
NA	TRBD2	TRBJ2-1	TRBV11-2	CASSLRGTSGVPYNEQFF	TGTGCCAGCAGCTTAAGGGGGACTAGCGGGGTCCCCTACAATGAGCAGTTCTTC
few	NA	TRBJ1-1	TRBV18	CASSIGGGGTEAFF	TGTGCCAGCTCAATCGGGGGGGGAGGCACTGAAGCTTTCTTT
few	NA	TRBJ2-1	TRBV7-9	CASSLTLGSYNEQFF	TGTGCCAGCAGCTTAACGTTGGGGTCCTACAATGAGCAGTTCTTC
NA	NA	TRBJ2-5	TRBV13	CASSLGSQETQYF	TGTGCCAGCAGCTTAGGAAGTCAAGAGACCCAGTACTTC
NA	NA	TRBJ1-5	TRBV29-1	CSVAQGGNQPQHF	TGCAGCGTTGCACAGGGTGGAAATCAGCCCCAGCATTTT
NA	NA	TRBJ1-4	TRBV29-1	CSGIQVGKLFF	TGCAGCGGGATACAAGTCGGAAAACTGTTTTTT
NA	NA	TRBJ2-5	TRBV5-1	CASSFPEETQYF	TGCGCCAGCAGCTTTCCTGAGGAGACCCAGTACTTC
NA	NA	TRBJ1-3	TRBV21-1	CASSTLLRGSGNTIYF	TGTGCCAGCAGCACCCTTCTACGGGGGTCTGGAAACACCATATATTTT
NA	NA	TRBJ1-5	TRBV4-2	CASSQTDNQPQHF	TGTGCCAGCAGCCAGACAGACAATCAGCCCCAGCATTTT
NA	NA	TRBJ2-4	TRBV5-6	CASSLGAKNIQYF	TGTGCCAGCAGCTTGGGCGCCAAAAACATTCAGTACTTC
once	NA	TRBJ1-5	TRBV9	CASSVGNQPQHF	TGTGCCAGCAGCGTAGGGAATCAGCCCCAGCATTTT
NA	NA	TRBJ1-3	TRBV6-6	CASSHGQYLSSGNTIYF	TGTGCCAGCAGTCACGGACAGTATCTTAGCTCTGGAAACACCATATATTTT
NA	NA	TRBJ1-3	TRBV18	CASSPSASGNTIYF	TGTGCCAGCTCACCGTCGGCTTCGGGAAACACCATATATTTT
NA	TRBD2	TRBJ2-1	TRBV10-3	CAISIAGENEQFF	TGTGCCATCAGTATAGCGGGGGAAAATGAGCAGTTCTTC